Each of the 25 T cell receptor beta chains below was sequenced from the same sample in a study of T cell repertoires in cytomegalovirus infection. TCRdb used MiXCR to reprocess the reads, holding one entry per CDR3 protein. This table holds some 250,000 distinct CDR3 sequences, roughly 10% found once. Sequenced sample: PBMCs. These receptors were collected from a human donor in good health (CMV status not recorded). Some clones in this sample may be carry-over from other donors' samples.

The gene calls are TRBV15 and TRBJ2-1; 14 nucleotides line up with TRBD2. The CDR3 consists of 18 residues. Unmatched junction bases numbered 18, after V lost 10 bases and J lost 7 bases. The germline V gene has CDR1 LNHNV and CDR2 YYDKDF (reference sequence). In nucleotides, the CDR3 is TGTGCCATCGCCCCGGTGGGACTAGCGGGAGTGTCTGTAAATGAGCAGTTCTTC. Amino acids: CAIAPVGLAGVSVNEQFF. Full variable domain (remainder filled in from reference TRBV15 and TRBJ2-1): DAMVIQNPRYQVTQFGKPVTLSCSQTLNHNVMYWYQQKSSQAPKLLFHYYDKDFNNEADTPDNFQSRRPNTSFCFLDIRSPGLGDTAMYLCAIAPVGLAGVSVNEQFFGPGTRLTVL.

This clonotype was picked up many times. The chain joins TRBV7-2 to TRBJ1-2; D is perhaps TRBD1 (6 bases). V dropped 1 base and J dropped 1 base, with 10 bases sitting between them. Germline values: CDR1 SGHTA, CDR2 FQGNSA. The CDR3 spans 15 residues. The CDR3 spells CASSLGGQINYGYTF. The CDR3 bases are TGTGCCAGCAGCTTAGGGGGACAAATTAACTATGGCTACACCTTC.

This clonotype was detected many times. The gene calls are TRBV4-1 and TRBJ1-4; D ambiguous. V lost 0 bases and J 0 bases, leaving 5 bases between the germline ends. Germline V gene sequence: CDR1 MGHRA, CDR2 YSYEKL. The CDR3 consists of 15 residues. CDR3 region: CASSQDQPTNEKLFF. CDR3 nucleotides: TGCGCCAGCAGCCAAGATCAACCAACTAATGAAAAACTGTTTTTT.

This sequence joins TRBV7-2 and TRBJ1-4, with 8 bases identical to TRBD1. V shed 5 bases and J 5 bases; nucleotides not matched to a gene: 7. Looked up from germline, CDR1 is SGHTA and CDR2 is FQGNSA. This CDR3 is 15 amino acids long. CDR3 residues: CASSRNTGGNEKLFF. The CDR3, as DNA: TGTGCCAGCAGCCGTAATACAGGGGGAAATGAAAAACTGTTTTTT.

This clonotype was seen many times. The chain has TRBV7-2 and TRBJ2-3; 9 bases are a match to TRBD2. The CDR3 covers 18 residues. CDR1 SGHTA and CDR2 FQGNSA come from the germline V gene. The J segment lost 0 bases and the V segment lost 1 base, leaving 8 bases of the junction unmatched. The CDR3 nucleotides read TGTGCCAGCAGCTTAGGGCTAGCGGGACGGATAAGCACAGATACGCAGTATTTT. Its protein is CASSLGLAGRISTDTQYF.

As DNA, the CDR3 is TGTGCCAGCAGCTTAGATGGGGTGAGCTCCTACAATGAGCAGTTCTTC. Amino acids: CASSLDGVSSYNEQFF. This chain connects TRBV7-2 to TRBJ2-1; no clear D. The V gene lost 1 base and the J gene lost 0 bases, with 10 bases spanning the gap. The germline gives CDR1 SGHTA, CDR2 FQGNSA. The length of the CDR3 is 16 residues.

This clonotype was observed at least ten times. The J gene is TRBJ1-1, the V gene TRBV7-2, with 10 bases aligning to TRBD1. Germline values: CDR1 SGHTA, CDR2 FQGNSA. Trimming at V came to 2 bases and at J to 7 bases, leaving 4 bases not matched to a gene. The CDR3 runs to 14 residues. Written as DNA, the CDR3 is TGTGCCAGCAGCTTAAGACAGGGGGCCGGTGAAGCTTTCTTT. It specifies CASSLRQGAGEAFF.

This clonotype was seen at least ten times. The rearrangement links TRBV7-2 to TRBJ1-5; D unresolved. Trimming stripped 1 base from V and 3 bases from J, with 7 bases between. Germline CDR1 and CDR2: SGHTA and FQGNSA. This CDR3 is built from 14 residues. CDR3 residues: CASSLGAPNQPQHF. For the CDR3, the DNA is TGTGCCAGCAGCTTAGGGGCACCCAATCAGCCCCAGCATTTT. Together with reference TRBV7-2 and TRBJ1-5, the CDR3 gives the full variable domain: GAGVSQSPSNKVTEKGKDVELRCDPISGHTALYWYRQSLGQGLEFLIYFQGNSAPDKSGLPSDRFSAERTGGSVSTLTIQRTQQEDSAVYLCASSLGAPNQPQHFGDGTRLSIL.

This clonotype occurred a few times. J is TRBJ2-7 and V is TRBV20-1, with D hard to call. The CDR3 covers 12 residues. Germline V lookup: CDR1 DFQATT, CDR2 SNEGSKA (reference sequence). Trimming removed 8 bases at V and 0 bases at J, with 11 bases between. CDR3 DNA sequence: TGCAGTAGCGACGGTAACTCCTACGAGCAGTACTTC. Residues: CSSDGNSYEQYF.

This clonotype was detected ten times or more. The chain uses TRBV7-2 and TRBJ2-5, with 8 bases aligning to TRBD1. Germline loops: CDR1 SGHTA, CDR2 FQGNSA. This CDR3 has 14 residues. The ends lost 4 bases at V and 5 bases at J; junction bases unmatched: 6. As DNA, the CDR3 is TGTGCCAGCAGCTCCCGACAGGGGCCGGAGACCCAGTACTTC. Its protein product is CASSSRQGPETQYF.

This chain links TRBV20-1 with TRBJ2-7; 10 bases map to TRBD1. The CDR3 is 15 amino acids. CDR1 and CDR2 from the germline V gene are DFQATT and SNEGSKA (reference sequence). The junction had 7 bases not matched to a gene; V was cut back by 3 bases and J by 2 bases. CDR3 nucleotides: TGCAGTGCTAGGGGCCCGGGACAGGGGACCTACGAGCAGTACTTC. This codes for CSARGPGQGTYEQYF.

This clonotype appeared many times. This chain connects TRBV20-1 to TRBJ1-5; D gene ambiguous. The CDR3 runs 12 residues. Germline assignment: CDR1 DFQATT and CDR2 SNEGSKA (reference sequence). V was cut by 7 bases and J by 3 bases, with 10 bases left in between. Here the CDR3 DNA reads TGCAGTGTGTACACGTCCAATCAGCCCCAGCATTTT. It codes for CSVYTSNQPQHF.

This clonotype was detected a few times. The rearrangement joins TRBV7-3 to TRBJ2-1; weak D call: TRBD2 (7 bases). Trimming took 1 base from V and 9 from J, leaving 13 bases between them. This CDR3 comprises 14 residues. In germline, CDR1 is SGHTA, CDR2 FQGTGA. The CDR3: CASSLRGGAGEQFF. The CDR3 DNA is TGTGCCAGCAGCTTAAGGGGGGGGGCGGGTGAGCAGTTCTTC.

This clonotype was counted many times. The J gene is TRBJ2-1, the V gene TRBV7-9, with TRBD1 as a possible D gene (5 bases). The CDR3 consists of 14 residues. V was clipped by 5 bases and J by 1 base, with 9 bases between them. CDR1 and CDR2 (germline): SEHNR, FQNEAQ (reference sequence). The CDR3 reads CASSARESYNEQFF. The CDR3 DNA sequence: TGTGCCAGCAGCGCCAGGGAATCCTACAATGAGCAGTTCTTC.

This chain links TRBV12-3 or TRBV12-4 with TRBJ1-5; weak D call: TRBD1 (6 bases). The V end was cut by 2 bases, the J end by 7 bases, with 12 bases between. The CDR3 totals 14 residues. The CDR3 DNA follows: TGTGCCAGCAGTTTACTTCCAGGGGAGCAGCCCCAGCATTTT. Amino acids: CASSLLPGEQPQHF.

The gene calls are TRBV5-1 and TRBJ2-3; TRBD2 agrees at 9 bases. The germline V gene has CDR1 SGHRS and CDR2 YFSETQ. Trimming took 0 bases from V and 2 from J; bases not matched to a gene: 4. This CDR3 spans 16 amino acids. The chain's CDR3 is CASSLEGLAATDTQYF. The CDR3 DNA follows: TGCGCCAGCAGCTTGGAGGGACTAGCAGCCACAGATACGCAGTATTTT. The complete variable domain, with remaining parts taken from reference TRBV5-1 and TRBJ2-3, reads KAGVTQTPRYLIKTRGQQVTLSCSPISGHRSVSWYQQTPGQGLQFLFEYFSETQRNKGNFPGRFSGRQFSNSRSEMNVSTLELGDSALYLCASSLEGLAATDTQYFGPGTRLTVL.

There are many counts of this clonotype. The chain carries TRBV7-2 and TRBJ2-5; no clear D gene. V shed 5 bases and J shed 5 bases, with 9 bases lying between them. The CDR3 length is 12 residues. Germline V CDR1 and CDR2: SGHTA, FQGNSA. CDR3 nucleotide sequence: TGTGCCAGCAGCCACTCCGCGGAGACCCAGTACTTC. Translation: CASSHSAETQYF. The full variable domain, in which reference TRBV7-2 and TRBJ2-5 provide the parts outside the CDR3, is GAGVSQSPSNKVTEKGKDVELRCDPISGHTALYWYRQSLGQGLEFLIYFQGNSAPDKSGLPSDRFSAERTGGSVSTLTIQRTQQEDSAVYLCASSHSAETQYFGPGTRLLVL.

The sample holds many counts of this clonotype. V usage is TRBV7-8 and J usage is TRBJ2-3; possible D gene TRBD2, 6 bases. CDR1 is SGHVS, CDR2 FQNEAQ, per germline. The ends were cut back, 1 base at V and 0 bases at J, with 11 bases in the middle. CDR3 length: 16 amino acids. CDR3 sequence reads: CASSLERGRSTDTQYF. CDR3 nucleotides: TGTGCCAGCAGCTTAGAACGTGGGAGGAGCACAGATACGCAGTATTTT. The complete variable domain, with remaining parts taken from reference TRBV7-8 and TRBJ2-3, reads GAGVSQSPRYKVAKRGQDVALRCDPISGHVSLFWYQQALGQGPEFLTYFQNEAQLDKSGLPSDRFFAERPEGSVSTLKIQRTQQEDSAVYLCASSLERGRSTDTQYFGPGTRLTVL.

This chain uses TRBV27 with TRBJ2-3, with TRBD1 as a possible D gene (7 bases). The CDR3 runs to 15 residues. V was cut by 6 bases and J by 2 bases, with 15 bases left in between. The germline gives CDR1 MNHEY, CDR2 SMNVEV (reference sequence). CDR3 protein: CASSPQGGPTDTQYF. In nucleotides, the CDR3 is TGTGCCAGCAGCCCGCAGGGGGGACCCACAGATACGCAGTATTTT.

This clonotype was observed at least ten times. The chain carries TRBV11-2 and TRBJ2-5; D uncertain. There are 15 residues in the CDR3. Deletions cut 2 bases from V and 5 bases from J, with 15 bases between. The germline V gene encodes CDR1 SGHAT and CDR2 FQNNGV. CDR3 in DNA: TGTGCCAGCAGCTTAAGGCGCGGTTTAAAGGAGACCCAGTACTTC. This encodes CASSLRRGLKETQYF. The full variable domain, rest sourced from reference TRBV11-2 and TRBJ2-5, is EAGVAQSPRYKIIEKRQSVAFWCNPISGHATLYWYQQILGQGPKLLIQFQNNGVVDDSQLPKDRFSAERLKGVDSTLKIQPAKLEDSAVYLCASSLRRGLKETQYFGPGTRLLVL.

This clonotype was detected many times. The chain has TRBV28 and TRBJ1-2; 7 nucleotides agree with TRBD1. J lost 3 bases, V lost 5 bases, and 3 bases had no gene match. Germline-derived CDR1 and CDR2 are MDHEN and SYDVKM. The CDR3 has 13 amino acids. The CDR3 here is CASSQGTDYGYTF. The CDR3 DNA is TGTGCCAGCAGTCAAGGGACAGACTATGGCTACACCTTC.

This clonotype showed up many times. The rearrangement links TRBV7-6 to TRBJ1-3, with D possibly matching TRBD1 (6 bases). Germline CDR1 SGHVS, CDR2 FNYEAQ. The CDR3 sequence is 18 residues long. V lost 1 base and J 3 bases, leaving 19 bases between the germline ends. CDR3 DNA: TGTGCCAGCAGCTTAGGGCCCACAGGGCTGAGATTTGGAAACACCATATATTTT. This sequence encodes CASSLGPTGLRFGNTIYF. Full variable domain (remainder filled in from reference TRBV7-6 and TRBJ1-3): GAGVSQSPRYKVTKRGQDVALRCDPISGHVSLYWYRQALGQGPEFLTYFNYEAQQDKSGLPNDRFSAERPEGSISTLTIQRTEQRDSAMYRCASSLGPTGLRFGNTIYFGEGSWLTVV.

This clonotype occurred a few times. The V gene is TRBV7-8, the J gene TRBJ1-1; D is perhaps TRBD1 (6 bases). The germline V gene has CDR1 SGHVS and CDR2 FQNEAQ. The CDR3 covers 14 residues. Trimming cost V 7 bases and J 1 base, with 13 bases left between them. The CDR3 DNA sequence: TGTGCCAGCACTCCAGGGGCGGGGAACACTGAAGCTTTCTTT. Protein sequence: CASTPGAGNTEAFF.

The V call is TRBV20-1, the J call TRBJ1-2, with D unresolved. CDR1 is DFQATT, CDR2 SNEGSKA, per germline (reference sequence). V was clipped by 6 bases and J by 5 bases, with 16 bases between them. The CDR3 sequence is 13 residues long. The CDR3: CSAPVQSGYGYTF. The DNA for the CDR3 is TGCAGTGCCCCAGTCCAGTCCGGTTATGGCTACACCTTC.

The chain links TRBV3-1 to TRBJ1-2; no firm D call. This CDR3 has 12 residues. Looked up from germline, CDR1 is LGHDT and CDR2 is YNNKEL (reference sequence). V lost 4 bases and J 8 bases, leaving 11 bases between the germline ends. Written as DNA, the CDR3 is TGTGCCAGCAGCCCAACGGAGGGAGGCTACACCTTC. It is translated as CASSPTEGGYTF.